Shown below are 19 T cell receptor beta chains from a single sample sequenced in a study of blood T cells in healthy people across ages. For the second PCR, which ran for about 6 to 11 cycles, a sample-barcoded 5' primer and a J-beta primer mix were used. Using its own MiXCR run on the 5' RACE reads, TCRdb lists one record per CDR3 protein. In the table there are around 1,500,000 distinct CDR3 sequences, roughly 30% of which are singletons. Material: blood. The source of these receptors is a woman aged 25 to 45 in good health.

This sequence joins TRBV3-1 and TRBJ2-7; the match to TRBD2 covers 7 bases. CDR3 length equals 15 residues. Losses at the gene ends were 0 bases for V and 2 bases for J; bases not matched to a gene: 4. CDR1 and CDR2 from the germline V gene are LGHDT and YNNKEL (reference sequence). This CDR3 is CASSQDSRGAYEQYF. CDR3 bases: TGTGCCAGCAGCCAAGATTCTCGGGGGGCCTACGAGCAGTACTTC.

The rearrangement uses TRBV18 and TRBJ2-4; D not resolved. The CDR3 loop spans 15 amino acids. Germline loops: CDR1 KGHSH, CDR2 LQKENI. The V gene lost 1 base and the J gene lost 0 bases, with 7 bases spanning the gap. The CDR3 DNA is TGTGCCAGCTCACCACAGACTCTAGCCAAAAACATTCAGTACTTC. This translates into CASSPQTLAKNIQYF.

This sequence joins TRBV20-1 and TRBJ1-4, with 7 bases lining up with TRBD1. The CDR3 is 16 residues long. V dropped 2 bases and J dropped 5; count of bases not matched to a gene: 11. Germline CDR1 and CDR2: DFQATT and SNEGSKA (reference sequence). The CDR3 here is CSARPNLQGNNEKLFF. DNA for the CDR3: TGCAGTGCTAGACCCAATCTACAGGGGAACAATGAAAAACTGTTTTTT.

The rearrangement uses TRBV9 and TRBJ2-5; D uncertain. The end of the DNA fits TRBJ2-7 better, so the J call may be wrong. The CDR3 loop spans 15 amino acids. The germline CDR1 and CDR2 sequences are SGDLS and YYNGEE. DNA for the CDR3: TGTGCCAGCAGCGTAGAAGGCTCGGCCTCGGGCGAGCAGTACTTC. Translating it yields CASSVEGSASGEQYF.

This clonotype was found many times. This chain connects TRBV7-2 to TRBJ2-6; 8 bases agree with TRBD2. CDR3 length equals 19 residues. The V gene's germline CDR1 is SGHTA and CDR2 FQGNSA. V was pared by 5 bases and J by 2 bases, with 14 bases of the junction left unmatched. The CDR3 here is CASSQNPSGSPPGANVLTF. The CDR3 nucleotides read TGTGCCAGCAGCCAAAACCCCAGCGGGAGTCCACCTGGGGCCAACGTCCTGACTTTC.

This clonotype was recorded a few times. A much larger clone sits a single nucleotide away, making a read error possible. The rearrangement uses TRBV3-1 and TRBJ2-3, with D possibly matching TRBD2 (6 bases). The CDR3 runs 11 residues. Germline CDR1 and CDR2: LGHDT and YNNKEL (reference sequence). V lost 7 bases and J lost 6, with 8 bases in between. The CDR3 sequence: CASTAGDTQYF. CDR3 bases: TGTGCCAGCACCGCGGGGGATACGCAGTATTTT.

This clonotype was counted between two and nine times. The chain combines TRBV29-1 with TRBJ1-1; D is unclear. Between the trimmed V and J ends, which lost 8 bases and 5 bases, there was a span of 15 bases. The CDR3 spans 12 residues. The germline V gene encodes CDR1 SQVTM and CDR2 ANQGSEA. The CDR3: CSIRGRETEAFF. The CDR3 nucleotides are TGCAGCATCCGCGGCCGGGAGACTGAAGCTTTCTTT. Full variable domain (rest looked up from reference TRBV29-1 and TRBJ1-1): SAVISQKPSRDICQRGTSLTIQCQVDSQVTMMFWYRQQPGQSLTLIATANQGSEATYESGFVIDKFPISRPNLTFSTLTVSNMSPEDSSIYLCSIRGRETEAFFGQGTRLTVV.

The chain employs TRBV10-3 and TRBJ2-5; TRBD1 matches at 8 bases. CDR3 size: 12 residues. V was pared by 4 bases and J by 7 bases, with 2 bases of the junction left unmatched. Germline loops: CDR1 ENHRY, CDR2 SYGVKD. The CDR3 DNA is TGTGCCATCAGTGCAGGGGGCGGGACCCAGTACTTC. Encoded protein: CAISAGGGTQYF.

The CDR3 protein is CASSRPGIDNSPLHF. In nucleotides, the CDR3 is TGTGCCAGCAGCCGCCCGGGGATAGATAATTCACCCCTCCACTTT. The chain is built from TRBV7-9 and TRBJ1-6; no firm D call. Germline V gene lookup returns CDR1 SEHNR and CDR2 FQNEAQ (reference sequence). CDR3 size: 15 residues. V was cut by 5 bases and J by 5 bases, with 13 bases left in between. The complete variable domain, with remaining parts taken from reference TRBV7-9 and TRBJ1-6, reads DTGVSQNPRHKITKRGQNVTFRCDPISEHNRLYWYRQTLGQGPEFLTYFQNEAQLEKSRLLSDRFSAERPKGSFSTLEIQRTEQGDSAMYLCASSRPGIDNSPLHFGNGTRLTVT.

The CDR3 coding sequence is TGTGCCAGTACTAGCGGGCTCAACTCCGGGGAGCTGTTTTTT. Residues: CASTSGLNSGELFF. The V gene is TRBV12-3 or TRBV12-4, the J gene TRBJ2-2; 9 nucleotides agree with TRBD2. The CDR3 sequence is 14 residues long. V was clipped by 9 bases and J by 6 bases; unmatched bases: 8.

Comment on this clonotype: Its ends do not fully match the called genes, so a read error is possible. The genes are TRBV7-9 and TRBJ2-3; D unresolved. There are 13 residues in the CDR3. Germline V lookup: CDR1 SEHNR, CDR2 FQNEAQ (reference sequence). CDR3 amino acids: CASPAGGTDTQYF. CDR3 sequence (DNA): TGTGCCAGCCCGGCCGGCGGCACAGATACTCAGTATTTT.

This clonotype was seen at least ten times. The rearrangement links TRBV11-1 to TRBJ2-1; no firm D call. The CDR3 is 15 amino acids. Trimming pared 5 bases from V and 5 bases from J, leaving 16 bases between. The germline V gene has CDR1 SGHAT and CDR2 FQDESV (reference sequence). Here the CDR3 reads CASSPRNIQNNEQFF. The CDR3 nucleotides are TGTGCCAGCAGCCCCCGAAACATACAGAACAATGAGCAGTTCTTC.

The chain has TRBV10-3 and TRBJ2-7; D uncertain. Germline CDR1 ENHRY, CDR2 SYGVKD. The CDR3 length is 12 residues. With 3 bases removed from V and 5 bases from J, the gap between germline ends came to 8 bases. In nucleotides, the CDR3 is TGTGCCATCAGTGACGGGCTCAACGAGCAGTACTTC. It codes for CAISDGLNEQYF.

The genes are TRBV20-1 and TRBJ1-5; D call uncertain. With 2 bases removed from V and 4 bases from J, the gap between germline ends came to 9 bases. The V gene's germline CDR1 is DFQATT and CDR2 SNEGSKA (reference sequence). This CDR3 region has 13 residues. CDR3 nucleotides: TGCAGTGCTAGATTAAGTTTGAATCAGCCCCAGCATTTT. Encoded protein: CSARLSLNQPQHF.

V usage is TRBV6-1 and J usage is TRBJ1-2, with a tentative D call TRBD1 (6 bases). V was cut by 6 bases and J by 4 bases, with 27 bases left in between. The CDR3 is 18 amino acids. From germline, CDR1 is MNHNS and CDR2 SASEGT. CDR3 residues: CASSRSGQPYVTSYGYTF. DNA of the CDR3: TGTGCCAGCAGCCGGAGCGGACAGCCCTATGTTACCTCCTATGGCTACACCTTC.

This clonotype was seen a few times. CDR3 sequence reads: CAVGGDLPGANVLTF. The CDR3 region has the DNA TGTGCCGTAGGGGGGGACCTCCCTGGGGCCAACGTCCTGACTTTC. The J gene is TRBJ2-6, the V gene TRBV10-3, with D perhaps matching TRBD2 (7 bases). The CDR3 extends over 15 amino acids. Trimming stripped 11 bases from V and 2 bases from J, with 16 bases between. The V gene's germline CDR1 is ENHRY and CDR2 SYGVKD.

The rearrangement links TRBV6-6 to TRBJ2-1; no firm D call. The germline CDR1 and CDR2 sequences are MNHNY and SVGAGI (reference sequence). The CDR3 totals 17 residues. V lost 8 bases and J 4 bases, leaving 24 bases between the germline ends. DNA for the CDR3: TGTGCCAGCCTTGAGAACGTATGGTGGACGCGTTACAATGAGCAGTTCTTC. Amino acids: CASLENVWWTRYNEQFF.

To note about this clonotype: A clone one base away is much larger, so this may be a read error. The J gene is TRBJ2-7, the V gene TRBV6-5; tentative D call: TRBD1 (5 bases). V lost 2 bases, J lost 6 bases, and 14 bases lay in between. Germline CDR1 reads MNHEY; CDR2 reads SVGAGI. This CDR3 has 14 amino acids. CDR3 loop: CASSYGASASEQYF. CDR3 in DNA: TGTGCCAGCAGTTACGGGGCTTCGGCGAGCGAGCAGTACTTC.

V and J are TRBV5-1 and TRBJ1-1; 8 nucleotides line up with TRBD1. The CDR3 consists of 16 residues. Germline trimming cut 5 bases from V and 0 bases from J; bases unmatched to any gene: 9. Germline V gene data show CDR1 as SGHRS and CDR2 as YFSETQ. The CDR3 coding sequence is TGCGCCAGCAGATTTGATGGACAGGGAATGAACACTGAAGCTTTCTTT. Its protein is CASRFDGQGMNTEAFF.